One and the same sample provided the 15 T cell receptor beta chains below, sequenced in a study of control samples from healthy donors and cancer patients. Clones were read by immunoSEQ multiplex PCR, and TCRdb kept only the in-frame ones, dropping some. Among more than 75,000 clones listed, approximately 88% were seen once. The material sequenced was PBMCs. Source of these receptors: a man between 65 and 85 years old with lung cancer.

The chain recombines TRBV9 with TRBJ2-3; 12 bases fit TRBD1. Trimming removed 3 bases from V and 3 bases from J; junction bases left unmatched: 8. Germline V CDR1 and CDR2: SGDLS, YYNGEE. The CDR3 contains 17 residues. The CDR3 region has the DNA TGTGCCAGCAGCGACCCCCAGGGACAGGGGGCAACAGATACGCAGTATTTT. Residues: CASSDPQGQGATDTQYF.

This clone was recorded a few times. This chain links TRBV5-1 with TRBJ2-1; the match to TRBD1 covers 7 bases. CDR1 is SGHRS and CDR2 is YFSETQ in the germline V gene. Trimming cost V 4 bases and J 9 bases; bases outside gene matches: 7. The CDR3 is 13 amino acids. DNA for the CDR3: TGCGCCAGCAGCCTCGGGACAGACCTTGAGCAGTTCTTC. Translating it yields CASSLGTDLEQFF.

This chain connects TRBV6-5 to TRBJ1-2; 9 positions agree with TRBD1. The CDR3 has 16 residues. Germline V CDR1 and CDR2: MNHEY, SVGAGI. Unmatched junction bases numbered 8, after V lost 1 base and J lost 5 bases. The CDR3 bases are TGTGCCAGCAGTTACTTCGGGACAGGGAGAATTTATGGCTACACCTTC. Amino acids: CASSYFGTGRIYGYTF.

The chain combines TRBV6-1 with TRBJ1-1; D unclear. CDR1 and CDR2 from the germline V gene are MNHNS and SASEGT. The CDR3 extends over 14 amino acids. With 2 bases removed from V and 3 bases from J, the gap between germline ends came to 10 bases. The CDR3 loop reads CASSERSSHTEAFF. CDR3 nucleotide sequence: TGTGCCAGCAGTGAACGGAGTTCGCACACTGAAGCTTTCTTT.

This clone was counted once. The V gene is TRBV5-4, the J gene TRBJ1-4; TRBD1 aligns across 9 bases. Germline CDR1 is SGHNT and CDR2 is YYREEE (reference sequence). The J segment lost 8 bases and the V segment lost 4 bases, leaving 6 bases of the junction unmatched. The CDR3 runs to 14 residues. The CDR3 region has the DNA TGTGCCAGCAGCCCTACAGGGGGCAGGGAAAAACTGTTTTTT. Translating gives CASSPTGGREKLFF. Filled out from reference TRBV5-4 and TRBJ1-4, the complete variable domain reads ETGVTQSPTHLIKTRGQQVTLRCSSQSGHNTVSWYQQALGQGPQFIFQYYREEENGRGNFPPRFSGLQFPNYSSELNVNALELDDSALYLCASSPTGGREKLFFGSGTQLSVL.

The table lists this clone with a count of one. The CDR3 nucleotides are TGTGCCAGCAGCTTAGAGCGCGGTCGACGATCTAACTATGGCTACACCTTC. Translated, it gives CASSLERGRRSNYGYTF. V is TRBV7-9 and J is TRBJ1-2; D is undetermined. Trimming took 1 base from V and 0 from J, leaving 15 bases between them. Germline CDR1 SEHNR, CDR2 FQNEAQ (reference sequence). The CDR3 totals 17 residues.

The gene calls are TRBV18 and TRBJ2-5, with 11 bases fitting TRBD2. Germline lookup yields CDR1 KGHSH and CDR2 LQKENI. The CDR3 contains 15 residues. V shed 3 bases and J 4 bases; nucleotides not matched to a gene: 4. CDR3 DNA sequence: TGTGCCAGCTCACCCGGACTAGCGGGTAGAGAGACCCAGTACTTC. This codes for CASSPGLAGRETQYF.

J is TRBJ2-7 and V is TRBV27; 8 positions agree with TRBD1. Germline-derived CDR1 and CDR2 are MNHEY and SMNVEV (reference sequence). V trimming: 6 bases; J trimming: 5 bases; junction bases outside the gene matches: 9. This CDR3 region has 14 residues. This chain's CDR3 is CASSQWTGLHEQYF. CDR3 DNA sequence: TGTGCCAGCAGCCAATGGACAGGGCTCCACGAGCAGTACTTC.

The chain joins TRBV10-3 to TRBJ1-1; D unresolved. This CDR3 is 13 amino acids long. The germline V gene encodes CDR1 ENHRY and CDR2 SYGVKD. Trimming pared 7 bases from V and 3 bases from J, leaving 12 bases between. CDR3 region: CAITDRVDTEAFF. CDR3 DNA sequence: TGTGCCATCACCGATCGGGTGGACACTGAAGCTTTCTTT.

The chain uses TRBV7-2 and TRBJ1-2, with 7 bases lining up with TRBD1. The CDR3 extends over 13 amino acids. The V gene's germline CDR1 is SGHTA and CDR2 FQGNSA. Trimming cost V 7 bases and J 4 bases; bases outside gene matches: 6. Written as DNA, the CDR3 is TGTGCCAGCACCAGGGGGTGGGGCTATGGCTACACCTTC. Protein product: CASTRGWGYGYTF.

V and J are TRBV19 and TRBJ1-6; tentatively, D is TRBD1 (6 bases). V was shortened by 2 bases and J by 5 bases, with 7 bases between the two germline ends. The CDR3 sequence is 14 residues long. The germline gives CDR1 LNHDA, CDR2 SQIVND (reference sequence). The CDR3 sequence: CASSIWDNNSPLHF. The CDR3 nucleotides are TGTGCCAGTAGTATATGGGACAATAATTCACCCCTCCACTTT.

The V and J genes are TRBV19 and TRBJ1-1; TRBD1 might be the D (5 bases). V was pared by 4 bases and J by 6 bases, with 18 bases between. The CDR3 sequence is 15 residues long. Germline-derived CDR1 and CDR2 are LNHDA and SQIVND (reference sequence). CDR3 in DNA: TGTGCCAGTAGTAAGAAGGGGACGGGTGACCCTGAAGCTTTCTTT. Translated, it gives CASSKKGTGDPEAFF.

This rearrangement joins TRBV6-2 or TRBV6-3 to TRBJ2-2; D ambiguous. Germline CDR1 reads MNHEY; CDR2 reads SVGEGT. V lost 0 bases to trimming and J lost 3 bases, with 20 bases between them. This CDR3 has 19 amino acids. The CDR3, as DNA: TGTGCCAGCAGTTACTCGAAATCGGCTGGGAACATCTACACCGGGGAGCTGTTTTTT. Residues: CASSYSKSAGNIYTGELFF.

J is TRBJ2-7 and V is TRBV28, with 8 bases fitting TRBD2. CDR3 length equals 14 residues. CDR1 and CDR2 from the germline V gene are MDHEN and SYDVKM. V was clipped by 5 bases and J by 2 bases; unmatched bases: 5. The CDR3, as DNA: TGTGCCAGCAGTACGGGGGGGCCAACCTACGAGCAGTACTTC. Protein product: CASSTGGPTYEQYF.

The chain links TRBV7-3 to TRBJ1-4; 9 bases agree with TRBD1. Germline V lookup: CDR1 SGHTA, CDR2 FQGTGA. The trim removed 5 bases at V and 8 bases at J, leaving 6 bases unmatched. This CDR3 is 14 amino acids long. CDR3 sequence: CASSETGGNEKLFF. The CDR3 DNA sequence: TGTGCCAGCAGCGAGACAGGGGGGAACGAAAAACTGTTTTTT.